This TCR beta chain is from a study of blood T cell repertoires in COVID-19. The wider study: Samples of COVID-19 (acute and convalescent) were obtained from the United States, Italy and Spain.

CDR1 and CDR2 from the germline V gene are LGHNA and YNFKEQ. The CDR3 sequence is 18 residues long. V lost 4 bases, J lost 0 bases, and 13 bases stayed unmatched. In the original workflow: The authors estimated nucleated cell counts from reference gene primer amplification. Profiling relied on immunoSEQ multiplex PCR, and the TCRdb table lists in-frame clones only, not all of them. V and J calls and clone size are copied from that table; D and trimming were computed from the DNA. The repertoire holds approximately 190,000 clones, with 75% to 85% as singletons. The chain couples TRBV4-2 to TRBJ2-3; 7 bases match TRBD2. Sequencing input: peripheral blood. The source is a man in his 60s with acute or convalescent COVID-19. This CDR3 reads CASSRGGGVTSSTDTQYF. CDR3 coding DNA: TGTGCCAGCAGCCGGGGGGGAGGGGTCACCTCTAGCACAGATACGCAGTATTTT.